The 3 T cell receptor beta chains in this list originate from one sample, sequenced in a study of radiation and T cells in renal cell carcinoma. Some clones are missing from TCRdb's copy, which holds only in-frame ones; the method was immunoSEQ multiplex PCR. The sample lists roughly 120,000 clones; roughly 80% were seen once. The time point: baseline pretreatment blood. As for treatment: 15 Gy SBRT to primary tumor, nephrectomy 4 weeks later. This specimen was blood, taken from a patient whose treatment included radiotherapy and nephrectomy. Source of these receptors: a woman aged 55 to 70 with renal cell carcinoma.

The chain recombines TRBV5-4 with TRBJ2-5, with TRBD2 matching over 10 bases. Germline CDR1 and CDR2: SGHNT and YYREEE (reference sequence). This CDR3 spans 16 amino acids. After removal of 1 base from V and 0 bases from J, the junction contained 3 bases not matched to a gene. The CDR3 DNA reads as TGTGCCAGCAGCTTGTTCAGCGGGGGGGACCAAGAGACCCAGTACTTC. Translated: CASSLFSGGDQETQYF. The variable domain in full, with the rest retrieved from reference TRBV5-4 and TRBJ2-5, is ETGVTQSPTHLIKTRGQQVTLRCSSQSGHNTVSWYQQALGQGPQFIFQYYREEENGRGNFPPRFSGLQFPNYSSELNVNALELDDSALYLCASSLFSGGDQETQYFGPGTRLLVL.

In its sample, this clone was seen a few times. The gene calls are TRBV6-6 and TRBJ1-6, with D tentatively TRBD1 (6 bases). The germline CDR1 and CDR2 sequences are MNHNY and SVGAGI (reference sequence). V lost 6 bases, J lost 6 bases, and 6 bases lay in between. The CDR3 has 12 residues. CDR3 residues: CASRGANSPLHF. The CDR3 region has the DNA TGTGCCAGCAGGGGGGCTAATTCACCCCTCCACTTT.

This rearrangement joins TRBV7-9 to TRBJ2-7; D might be TRBD1 or TRBD2, each matching 7 bases. CDR3 size: 13 residues. Germline CDR1 reads SEHNR; CDR2 reads FQNEAQ (reference sequence). Trimming left V 4 bases short and J 7 bases short, with 14 bases between. The CDR3 loop reads CASSSQGGQEQYF. The CDR3 nucleotides read TGTGCCAGCAGCTCTCAGGGGGGGCAAGAGCAGTACTTC.